The present TCR beta chain was sequenced within a study of blood T cells in healthy people across ages. Comment on this clonotype: The antigen is unknown.

The germline V and J ends were trimmed by 1 base and 4 bases, with 13 bases remaining between them. The CDR3 totals 15 residues. Germline CDR1 is SGHVS and CDR2 is FQNEAQ. A J-beta primer mix and a sample-barcoded 5' primer were used in a second PCR of about 7 to 12 cycles. Any given sample supplied a minimum of 2.5 million CDR3-containing paired-end reads. TCRdb reprocessed the 5' RACE reads with MiXCR, giving one entry per CDR3 protein. The sample consists of about 1.6 million distinct CDR3 sequences, around 36% of them appearing once. Whole-study results and caveats: A greater number of naive CD4+ cells and higher diversity distinguished long-lived donors from aged donors. Donor CMV infection status was unknown, possibly confounding age-related changes in expanded clonotypes.

Sequencing input: blood. The origin of this receptor is a woman between 25 and 40 years old in good health. The chain links TRBV7-8 to TRBJ1-1, with D unresolved. This chain's CDR3 is CASSLGNIIPTEAFF. Here the CDR3 DNA reads TGTGCCAGCAGCTTAGGAAACATTATCCCCACTGAAGCTTTCTTT.